This entry concerns a single T cell receptor (beta chain). Its antigen is as yet unknown. The record originates from a study of graft-versus-host responses after intestinal transplantation. About the research overall: Each transplant was multivisceral, liver-intestinal, or isolated intestinal. Overall study findings and caveats: After transplant, early declines in HvG clones were associated with peak levels of circulating GvH clones. Some patients had graft-donor T cell macrochimerism, and their allografts showed high graft-versus-host to host-versus-graft clonal ratios. Marrow from the recipient contained GvH clones, some of which had appeared first in ileum or blood.

The protocol was immunoSEQ multiplex PCR, while the TCRdb copy is restricted to in-frame clones and leaves out a portion. Of 9,500 to 15,000 clones in the sample, over 90% were seen once. The V end was cut by 4 bases, the J end by 0 bases, with 10 bases between. Germline CDR1 reads LNHDA; CDR2 reads SQIVND (reference sequence). The CDR3 is 15 amino acids. Here the sequenced sample was PBMCs, taken roughly 110 days after intestinal transplant. The chain combines TRBV19 with TRBJ2-1; the D gene is possibly TRBD2 (5 bases). The sequence was obtained from a human patient who received an intestinal transplant, so some T cells may come from the graft donor. The CDR3 region has the DNA TGTGCCAGTAGTAGACTACTAAGCTCCTACAATGAGCAGTTCTTC. Residues: CASSRLLSSYNEQFF.